The 3 T cell receptor beta chains reported below all come from one sample, sequenced in a study of blood T cell repertoires in COVID-19 (dated by TCRdb to about 2020). Library method: the immunoSEQ multiplex PCR assay. TCRdb holds this immuneACCESS table with in-frame rearrangements only. Some clones are missing; in checked studies, unresolved V genes explain under half, and the rest has no known cause. This sample is represented by 100,000 to 150,000 clones; about 88% of them were singletons. The top ten hold 0.95% to 1.5% of the sample. Sequencing was performed on peripheral blood. These receptors all stem from a woman aged 80 or over with acute or convalescent COVID-19.

This clone was seen once. The chain is built from TRBV7-9 and TRBJ2-1, with D perhaps matching TRBD1 (6 bases). The germline V and J ends were trimmed by 5 bases and 3 bases, with 14 bases remaining between them. There are 15 residues in the CDR3. The germline V gene has CDR1 SEHNR and CDR2 FQNEAQ (reference sequence). The CDR3 region is CASSDYQGGYNEQFF. The CDR3 region has the DNA TGTGCCAGCAGCGATTACCAAGGGGGCTACAATGAGCAGTTCTTC.

This chain joins TRBV5-4 and TRBJ2-3; 8 nucleotides align to TRBD2. The length of the CDR3 is 14 residues. CDR1 and CDR2 (germline): SGHNT, YYREEE (reference sequence). With 7 bases clipped from V and 4 bases from J, the junction kept 8 bases outside the gene matches. DNA for the CDR3: TGTGCCAGCTTGATAGCGGGAAGGGCAGATACGCAGTATTTT. It yields the protein CASLIAGRADTQYF.

This clone was recorded once. This sequence joins TRBV9 and TRBJ1-2, with D uncertain. The CDR3 consists of 14 residues. V lost 0 bases and J lost 2, with 8 bases in between. Germline CDR1 reads SGDLS; CDR2 reads YYNGEE. This chain's CDR3 is CASSVEGVNYGYTF. CDR3 nucleotide sequence: TGTGCCAGCAGCGTAGAAGGAGTAAACTATGGCTACACCTTC.